Here is one TCR beta chain with its context. Its target is unknown. TCR beta libraries were built from RNA through three nested multiplex PCR rounds using modified ARM-PCR. TCRdb reprocessed the multiplex PCR reads with MiXCR, giving one entry per CDR3 protein. Counted here are around 10,000 distinct CDR3 sequences, 71% occurring once; the ten biggest clones make up almost 40%. The data are from a study of tumor-infiltrating lymphocytes in glioblastoma multiforme. Overall study results and limits: Unequal TCR RNA per T cell might skew measured clone sizes. Only one glioblastoma patient had TCR and mutation analysis.

The CDR3 is 13 amino acids. V gave up 3 bases and J gave up 7 bases, with 11 bases separating them. The TCR comes from a male donor with glioblastoma. Sequenced sample: brain tumor tissue. The chain carries TRBV12-3 or TRBV12-4 and TRBJ2-3, with a weak D call TRBD2 (5 bases). CDR3 protein: CASSLGIGNTQYF. CDR3 nucleotide sequence: TGTGCCAGCAGTTTGGGGATCGGGAATACGCAGTATTTT.